The entry below describes one T cell receptor (beta chain). Its antigen is as yet unknown. Assay: immunoSEQ multiplex PCR; the TCRdb copy retains only in-frame clones and omits some. The repertoire holds 250,000 or so clones, with around 85% as singletons. Germline assignment: CDR1 LNHNV and CDR2 YYDKDF (reference sequence). CDR3 length: 14 amino acids. V lost 1 base and J 0 bases, leaving 6 bases between the germline ends. Indicated treatment: some 20 received Ad26.COV2.S at low or high dose, single or two shots; several received placebo; per-sample allocation not given. Specimens were obtained on day 63 following the first vaccine or placebo injection. Donation was by an adult aged 18-55 years who was in Boston. The record originates from a study of Ad26.COV2.S vaccination and SARS-CoV-2 variants. Study as a whole: Ad26.COV2.S was injected intramuscularly once or twice, 56 days apart.

Broader study findings: Spike-specific responses of CD8+ and CD4+ T cells were reported to display substantial breadth after vaccination. Possible underestimation of total T cell responses by the TCR breadth and depth analyses was noted.

The chain is built from TRBV15 and TRBJ1-1, with unresolved D. The specimen comprised peripheral blood, sampled in a trial of Ad26.COV2.S vaccine versus placebo. This clonotype was obtained from a person between 18 and 65 years old who received the Ad26.COV2.S COVID-19 vaccine or a placebo. DNA for the CDR3: TGTGCCACCAGCAGAGGCCAGATGAACACTGAAGCTTTCTTT. It yields the protein CATSRGQMNTEAFF.